This T cell receptor (beta chain) was sequenced in a study of OX40 agonist ivuxolimab in advanced cancers. The wider study: Every 2 weeks, ivuxolimab was infused into the patients intravenously at between 0.01 and 10 mg/kg. Antecedent anti-PD-1, anti-PD-L1 or anti-CTLA-4 therapy was permissible, with roughly 40% having received some. Study-level findings and limits: CD4+ T cells averaged fewer expanded clones than CD8+ T cells.

V was shortened by 0 bases and J by 3 bases, with 12 bases between the two germline ends. Germline V gene sequence: CDR1 LGHNA, CDR2 YSLEER. This CDR3 comprises 15 residues. A remark on this clone: The antigen remains unidentified.

Sequenced by immunoSEQ multiplex PCR; TCRdb stores in-frame clones only, minus some. The sample includes more than 45,000 clones, about 90% seen only once; the top ten take more than 45%. This TCR came from an adult with an advanced solid tumor such as melanoma, head and neck, liver or kidney cancer. The source was CD4+ or CD8+ T cells sorted from blood, collected in a trial of the OX40 agonist ivuxolimab. The rearrangement joins TRBV4-3 to TRBJ2-7, with a possible D match to TRBD1 (5 bases). CDR3 DNA: TGCGCCAGCAGCCAAGAAAGTGGCAGGGACTACGAGCAGTACTTC. This sequence encodes CASSQESGRDYEQYF.